This T cell receptor beta chain derives from a study of metastatic and nonmetastatic thyroid tumors. Germline V gives CDR1 KGHDR, CDR2 SFDVKD. Between the trimmed V and J ends, which lost 3 bases and 0 bases, there was a span of 10 bases. The CDR3 is 16 amino acids. By share, this clone ranks as medium-sized. Its antigen is currently unknown. Whole-study findings and limits: Within blood and tumor, benign nodules reportedly had significantly lower TCR beta diversity than malignant thyroid tumors did.

Thyroid surgery was performed in patients who had received no treatment beforehand. TCRdb re-called the PCR reads with MiXCR. The sample has just over 20,000 clones, approximately 12% seen once; the top ten hold 5.5% to 8%. Sequenced material: blood. The chain combines TRBV24-1 with TRBJ2-2; D not certain. The sequence was collected from a male donor with papillary thyroid cancer or a benign thyroid nodule (not recorded which). Some clones in this sample may be carry-over from other donors' samples. The CDR3 loop reads CATSDPQSSNTGELFF. The CDR3 DNA reads TGTGCCACCAGTGATCCCCAGAGTTCGAACACCGGGGAGCTGTTTTTT.